This TCR beta chain was sequenced for a study of blood T cell repertoires in COVID-19. The wider study: The United States, Italy and Spain were the sources of the acute and convalescent COVID-19 samples. Nucleic acid was either cDNA or gDNA, and it came from T cells, B-cell-depleted T cells, or PBMCs.

This CDR3 comprises 15 residues. V was shortened by 2 bases and J by 5 bases, with 17 bases between the two germline ends. Germline V gene lookup returns CDR1 SGHNT and CDR2 YYREEE (reference sequence). Sequencing was performed with immunoSEQ multiplex PCR; in TCRdb, only in-frame clones are kept and a portion is missing. The sample yields some 400,000 clones, roughly 86% seen once. What the recovered Cohort 3 donors had was two negative PCRs, clearance, or symptom resolution. Specimen: PBMCs or T cells enriched from blood (not recorded which). The rearrangement uses TRBV5-4 and TRBJ2-7; D is perhaps TRBD2 (6 bases). This TCR was recovered from a man younger than 40 who had recovered from COVID-19. As DNA, the CDR3 is TGTGCCAGCAGCTTAGCGGGCCTGGGCGGGAACGAGCAGTACTTC. Residues: CASSLAGLGGNEQYF.